This TCR beta chain was identified during a study of T cells in localized non-small cell lung cancer. Broader study findings: A median of approximately 50 clones ranked among the top 100 in tumor appeared in adjacent lung. Clonality of T cells reached its maximum in uninvolved adjacent lung, surpassing tumor. Multi-region tumor sequencing was not done, so intratumor heterogeneity could not be excluded.

The table came from immunoSEQ multiplex PCR; TCRdb's copy has only in-frame clones and leaves some out. The sample holds tens of thousands of clones, 80% to 90% seen once. As to this clone: The antigen is unknown.

Trimming cost V 8 bases and J 10 bases, with 12 bases left between them. This CDR3 has 12 residues. The germline gives CDR1 SGHAT, CDR2 FQNNGV. The source of this sequence is a man aged 40-75 years with stage I squamous cell lung carcinoma. J is TRBJ1-6 and V is TRBV11-2, with D unresolved. The sample was peripheral blood, taken before any cancer treatment. The CDR3 coding sequence is TGTGCCAGCGGCAGGATAAACTCACCCCTCCACTTT. It codes for CASGRINSPLHF.